The 24 T cell receptor beta chains below come from one sample, sequenced in a study of monozygotic twins with inflammatory bowel disease. TCRdb derives one entry per CDR3 protein from the 5' RACE reads, leaving out DNA. The sample totals 300,000 to 400,000 distinct CDR3 sequences. The specimen sequenced was blood. These TCRs come from a human donor with ulcerative colitis or Crohn's disease, or a healthy co-twin of an affected twin (not recorded which).

The chain links TRBV20-1 to TRBJ2-5; TCRdb outputs TRBD1, but without DNA this stays unchecked. The germline CDR1 and CDR2 sequences are DFQATT and SNEGSKA (reference sequence). CDR3 length: 14 amino acids. The CDR3 reads CSASTPVDQETQYF.

The chain's CDR3 is CAISLGTGSNTGELFF. The genes are TRBV10-3 and TRBJ2-2; TCRdb's D gene call, TRBD1, goes unchecked for lack of DNA. The CDR3 is 16 residues long. From germline, CDR1 is ENHRY and CDR2 SYGVKD.

J is TRBJ2-7 and V is TRBV6-5. The CDR3 spans 16 residues. Germline-derived CDR1 and CDR2 are MNHEY and SVGAGI. The CDR3 reads CASSYSMLQPSYEQYF.

The CDR3 spells CATSDRYTGDTQYF. The rearrangement uses TRBV15 and TRBJ2-3. Per the germline V gene, CDR1 is LNHNV and CDR2 is YYDKDF (reference sequence). CDR3 size: 14 residues.

The chain links TRBV12-3 or TRBV12-4 to TRBJ2-7; TCRdb picks TRBD1, but there is no DNA to check that call. The CDR3 runs 13 residues. The CDR3 here is CASRGRQSYEQYF.

The gene calls are TRBV11-2 and TRBJ1-4; without DNA, the TCRdb call of TRBD1 cannot be checked. CDR1 is SGHAT, CDR2 FQNNGV, per germline. This CDR3 has 19 residues. The CDR3 loop is CAISSVRTGGGAPNEKLFF.

The rearrangement links TRBV10-3 to TRBJ2-1; TCRdb gives TRBD2 as the D gene, but with no DNA this cannot be confirmed. Germline V gene lookup returns CDR1 ENHRY and CDR2 SYGVKD. The CDR3 extends over 14 amino acids. The chain's CDR3 is CAISDSSGGPGQFF.

The chain has TRBV12-3 or TRBV12-4 and TRBJ1-2; checking the TCRdb D call of TRBD1 is not possible without DNA. This CDR3 comprises 16 residues. CDR3 loop: CASSLGTGGTLGGYTF.

The chain carries TRBV25-1 and TRBJ2-7; as DNA is missing, the TRBD1 call by TCRdb cannot be tested. The germline V gene has CDR1 MGHDK and CDR2 SYGVNS. The CDR3 is made up of 13 amino acids. Here the CDR3 reads CASAVSGNYEQYF.

This chain connects TRBV7-2 to TRBJ2-2; TCRdb returns TRBD1, unconfirmable since there is no DNA. This CDR3 is 14 amino acids long. Germline CDR1 and CDR2: SGHTA and FQGNSA. The CDR3 sequence is CASSRPGHTGELFF.

The chain links TRBV12-3 or TRBV12-4 to TRBJ2-7. The CDR3 is made up of 14 amino acids. The CDR3 loop reads CASSFRFTGNEQYF.

The chain uses TRBV19 and TRBJ2-1; TCRdb picks TRBD1, but there is no DNA to check that call. The CDR3 has 14 amino acids. Germline CDR1 reads LNHDA; CDR2 reads SQIVND (reference sequence). CDR3 region: CASETGGGYNEQFF.

V usage is TRBV7-7 and J usage is TRBJ2-2; TCRdb's D call of TRBD2 is untestable without DNA. CDR3 size: 16 residues. In germline, CDR1 is SSHAT, CDR2 FNYEAQ (reference sequence). The CDR3 here is CASSPLSGGHTGELFF.

This CDR3 is CSAKSGTGGSSPLHF. V usage is TRBV20-1 and J usage is TRBJ1-6; TCRdb picks TRBD1, but there is no DNA to check that call. Germline CDR1 DFQATT, CDR2 SNEGSKA (reference sequence). CDR3 length equals 15 residues.

The chain couples TRBV11-2 to TRBJ2-7; absent DNA, TCRdb's TRBD1 call cannot be checked. This CDR3 contains 15 residues. Germline values: CDR1 SGHAT, CDR2 FQNNGV. CDR3: CASSRGQLSTYEQYF.

The chain is built from TRBV29-1 and TRBJ2-1. CDR1 SQVTM and CDR2 ANQGSEA come from the germline V gene. The CDR3 contains 13 residues. The CDR3 spells CSDGESNYNEQFF.

The chain couples TRBV29-1 to TRBJ2-6; the D gene TCRdb calls, TRBD2, cannot be checked with no DNA. The CDR3 runs to 15 residues. CDR1 and CDR2 from the germline V gene are SQVTM and ANQGSEA. The CDR3 spells CSVAGGALGANVLTF.

J is TRBJ2-4 and V is TRBV27; TCRdb's D call of TRBD1 is untestable without DNA. CDR1 is MNHEY, CDR2 SMNVEV, per germline (reference sequence). The CDR3 has 16 residues. This CDR3 is CASSLSPGQGKNIQYF.

V gene TRBV5-1 combines with J gene TRBJ2-5; TCRdb names TRBD1, which stays unverified in the absence of DNA. The germline gives CDR1 SGHRS, CDR2 YFSETQ. The CDR3 length is 16 residues. CDR3: CASSLAPMGGQETQYF. Supplemented by reference TRBV5-1 and TRBJ2-5, the full variable domain reads KAGVTQTPRYLIKTRGQQVTLSCSPISGHRSVSWYQQTPGQGLQFLFEYFSETQRNKGNFPGRFSGRQFSNSRSEMNVSTLELGDSALYLCASSLAPMGGQETQYFGPGTRLLVL.

The CDR3: CASSFYRNTGELFF. The chain recombines TRBV5-8 with TRBJ2-2. The CDR3 runs 14 residues. Germline CDR1 and CDR2: SGHTS and YDEGEE.

The gene calls are TRBV7-3 and TRBJ2-5; the TCRdb call, TRBD2, lacks DNA for checking. Germline assignment: CDR1 SGHTA and CDR2 FQGTGA. The CDR3 is made up of 14 amino acids. CDR3 region: CASSQGTSGQTQYF.

This chain joins TRBV11-2 and TRBJ1-1; the TCRdb call, TRBD1, lacks DNA for checking. The CDR3 totals 16 residues. Looked up from germline, CDR1 is SGHAT and CDR2 is FQNNGV. Here the CDR3 reads CASSLDGGRINTEAFF.

The rearrangement uses TRBV7-2 and TRBJ2-3; without DNA, the TCRdb call of TRBD1 cannot be checked. The germline gives CDR1 SGHTA, CDR2 FQGNSA. The CDR3 contains 14 residues. CDR3 residues: CASGPTQGLDTQYF.

The chain carries TRBV12-3 or TRBV12-4 and TRBJ1-5; TCRdb's D call of TRBD1 is untestable without DNA. This CDR3 comprises 18 residues. CDR3 in amino acids: CASGDRDGRAYSNQPQHF.